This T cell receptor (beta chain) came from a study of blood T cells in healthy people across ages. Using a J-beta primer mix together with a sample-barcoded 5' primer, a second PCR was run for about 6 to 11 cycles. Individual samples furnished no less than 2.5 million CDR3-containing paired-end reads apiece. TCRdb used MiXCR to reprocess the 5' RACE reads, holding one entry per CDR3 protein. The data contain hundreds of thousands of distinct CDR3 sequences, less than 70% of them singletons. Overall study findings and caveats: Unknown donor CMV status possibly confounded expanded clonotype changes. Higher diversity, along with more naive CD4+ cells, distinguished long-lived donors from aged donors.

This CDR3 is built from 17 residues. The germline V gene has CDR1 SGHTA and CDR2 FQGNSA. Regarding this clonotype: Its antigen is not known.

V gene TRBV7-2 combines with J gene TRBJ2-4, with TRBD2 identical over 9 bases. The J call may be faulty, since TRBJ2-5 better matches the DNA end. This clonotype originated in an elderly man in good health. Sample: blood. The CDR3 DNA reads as TGTGCCAGCAGCTTATATAGGGCTAGCGGGACAAAAGAGACCCAGTACTTC. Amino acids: CASSLYRASGTKETQYF.